Listed below are T cell receptor beta chains from one sample, sequenced in a study of CD8+ T cells in alopecia areata. Method: immunoSEQ multiplex PCR; TCRdb's copy keeps in-frame clones and lacks some. The sample gives around 110,000 clones, 50% to 75% of which show up once; less than 15% is in the top ten. The starting material was CD8+ T cells sorted from blood, obtained at week 24, from a patient treated with tofacitinib. These receptors were taken from a human donor with alopecia areata. The CDR3 runs from the conserved cysteine through the conserved F or W. The D gene is left open where the match is weak. Not every row has a clone size; where given, it reads once, few, many or a size class.

d_call: TRBD1; clone_size: .; j_call: TRBJ2-7; v_call: TRBV15; cdr3_nt: TGTGCCACCAGCAGTTCCGGGACAGGGTCCTACGAGCAGTACTTC; cdr3_aa: CATSSSGTGSYEQYF
d_call: .; clone_size: .; j_call: TRBJ2-1; v_call: TRBV7-3; cdr3_nt: TGTGCCAGCAGCGTGACGGGGAATGAGCAGTTCTTC; cdr3_aa: CASSVTGNEQFF
d_call: .; clone_size: .; j_call: TRBJ2-7; v_call: TRBV7-3; cdr3_nt: TGTGCCAGCAGCTTAGAGGCAGGGCCCCACTACGAGCAGTACTTC; cdr3_aa: CASSLEAGPHYEQYF
d_call: TRBD2; clone_size: .; j_call: TRBJ2-7; v_call: TRBV13; cdr3_nt: TGTGCCAGCAGCTTAGGCGGATCGGGGGGGCCGAGCGAGCAGTACTTC; cdr3_aa: CASSLGGSGGPSEQYF
d_call: .; clone_size: .; j_call: TRBJ1-5; v_call: TRBV30; cdr3_nt: TGTGCCTGGAGTGTTCAGGGTTATCAGCCCCAGCATTTT; cdr3_aa: CAWSVQGYQPQHF
d_call: TRBD2; clone_size: few; j_call: TRBJ2-1; v_call: TRBV13; cdr3_nt: TGTGCCAGCAGCCCCTACGGGACTAGCGGTTACAATGAGCAGTTCTTC; cdr3_aa: CASSPYGTSGYNEQFF
d_call: .; clone_size: .; j_call: TRBJ2-2; v_call: TRBV6-4; cdr3_nt: TGTGCCAGCAGTGTGGACAACACCGGGGAGCTGTTTTTT; cdr3_aa: CASSVDNTGELFF
d_call: .; clone_size: .; j_call: TRBJ1-1; v_call: TRBV12-5; cdr3_nt: TGTGCTAGTGGTTTGAGCAGGATGACCGGGGACACTGAAGCTTTCTTT; cdr3_aa: CASGLSRMTGDTEAFF
d_call: .; clone_size: .; j_call: TRBJ2-3; v_call: TRBV4-3; cdr3_nt: TGCGCCAGCAGCCAATACACCGGAATCACAGATACGCAGTATTTT; cdr3_aa: CASSQYTGITDTQYF
d_call: .; clone_size: few; j_call: TRBJ2-1; v_call: TRBV10-3; cdr3_nt: TGTGCCATCAGGAGGGCAGCAAACAATGAGCAGTTCTTC; cdr3_aa: CAIRRAANNEQFF
d_call: TRBD1; clone_size: .; j_call: TRBJ2-7; v_call: TRBV5-1; cdr3_nt: TGCGCCAGCAGCCCAAGGACAGGGCGCCCCTACGAGCAGTACTTC; cdr3_aa: CASSPRTGRPYEQYF
d_call: .; clone_size: .; j_call: TRBJ1-5; v_call: TRBV6-5; cdr3_nt: TGTGCCAGCAGCCGAGTGGGATTCAATCAGCCCCAGCATTTT; cdr3_aa: CASSRVGFNQPQHF
d_call: TRBD2; clone_size: few; j_call: TRBJ2-2; v_call: TRBV9; cdr3_nt: TGTGCCAGCGGGAGTAGCGGGGCGGACACCGGGGAGCTGTTTTTT; cdr3_aa: CASGSSGADTGELFF
d_call: .; clone_size: .; j_call: TRBJ2-3; v_call: TRBV25-1; cdr3_nt: TGTGCCAGCACTACAGGGCCAGATACGCAGTATTTT; cdr3_aa: CASTTGPDTQYF
d_call: TRBD1; clone_size: few; j_call: TRBJ1-1; v_call: TRBV10-2; cdr3_nt: TGCGCCAGCAGTGTCCGGGACAGGGGGCCTGAAGCTTTCTTT; cdr3_aa: CASSVRDRGPEAFF
d_call: TRBD1; clone_size: .; j_call: TRBJ1-2; v_call: TRBV6-5; cdr3_nt: TGTGCCAGCAGTTACGGGACAGGGGTATATGGCTACACCTTC; cdr3_aa: CASSYGTGVYGYTF
d_call: TRBD1; clone_size: .; j_call: TRBJ2-7; v_call: TRBV19; cdr3_nt: TGTGCCAGTAGTACCCGGACAGGGATGTACGAGCAGTACTTC; cdr3_aa: CASSTRTGMYEQYF
d_call: .; clone_size: few; j_call: TRBJ2-5; v_call: TRBV6-5; cdr3_nt: TGTGCCAGCGGACAGTCCGACCAAGAGACCCAGTACTTC; cdr3_aa: CASGQSDQETQYF
d_call: .; clone_size: .; j_call: TRBJ1-5; v_call: TRBV25-1; cdr3_nt: TGTGCCAGCAGTGAAATGGATAGCAATCAGCCCCAGCATTTT; cdr3_aa: CASSEMDSNQPQHF
d_call: .; clone_size: .; j_call: TRBJ1-1; v_call: TRBV7-2; cdr3_nt: TGTGCCAGCAGCTGGCAAGGTGTGGGCGGCACTGAAGCTTTCTTT; cdr3_aa: CASSWQGVGGTEAFF
d_call: .; clone_size: .; j_call: TRBJ1-5; v_call: TRBV27; cdr3_nt: TGTGCCAGCAGTTTAGAGGGAGGCCAGCCCCAGCATTTT; cdr3_aa: CASSLEGGQPQHF
d_call: .; clone_size: .; j_call: TRBJ1-2; v_call: TRBV27; cdr3_nt: TGTGCCAGCAGTTTCCCCGGGTTCTATGGCTACACCTTC; cdr3_aa: CASSFPGFYGYTF
d_call: .; clone_size: .; j_call: TRBJ2-1; v_call: TRBV27; cdr3_nt: TGTGCCAGCAGTATTGTGGGGGCGGGCAGCAATGAGCAGTTCTTC; cdr3_aa: CASSIVGAGSNEQFF
d_call: .; clone_size: .; j_call: TRBJ2-1; v_call: TRBV19; cdr3_nt: TGTGCCAGTACCCCCGTCCGGGGCAATGAGCAGTTCTTC; cdr3_aa: CASTPVRGNEQFF
d_call: .; clone_size: .; j_call: TRBJ2-1; v_call: TRBV13; cdr3_nt: TGTGCCAGCAGCTTAGGTAATGAGCAGTTCTTC; cdr3_aa: CASSLGNEQFF
d_call: .; clone_size: .; j_call: TRBJ2-2; v_call: TRBV27; cdr3_nt: TGTGCCAGCAACCCCAGGGGGGCGAACACCGGGGAGCTGTTTTTT; cdr3_aa: CASNPRGANTGELFF
d_call: .; clone_size: few; j_call: TRBJ2-1; v_call: TRBV7-2; cdr3_nt: TGTGCCAGCAGCCCCTCGGGACCAACATACAATGAGCAGTTCTTC; cdr3_aa: CASSPSGPTYNEQFF
d_call: .; clone_size: .; j_call: TRBJ1-6; v_call: TRBV27; cdr3_nt: TGTGCCAGCAGTTTTCCGGGGAGTAATTCACCCCTCCACTTT; cdr3_aa: CASSFPGSNSPLHF
d_call: .; clone_size: once; j_call: TRBJ2-7; v_call: TRBV29-1; cdr3_nt: TGCAGCGTTCTGGACGGCAGCCACTACGAGCAGTACTTC; cdr3_aa: CSVLDGSHYEQYF
d_call: .; clone_size: many; j_call: TRBJ2-7; v_call: TRBV6-5; cdr3_nt: TGTGCCAGCAGTTACGCGACAGGCCGTTACGAGCAGTACTTC; cdr3_aa: CASSYATGRYEQYF
d_call: .; clone_size: .; j_call: TRBJ2-7; v_call: TRBV5-6; cdr3_nt: TGTGCCAGCAGCTTGGAGGGCAGGGTAGCCTACGAGCAGTACTTC; cdr3_aa: CASSLEGRVAYEQYF
d_call: .; clone_size: .; j_call: TRBJ2-5; v_call: TRBV7-9; cdr3_nt: TGTGCCAGCAGCTTTATGGTCCAGACCCAGTACTTC; cdr3_aa: CASSFMVQTQYF
d_call: .; clone_size: .; j_call: TRBJ1-2; v_call: TRBV5-1; cdr3_nt: TGCGCCAGCAGCTTGTCGGGGATCGACAGGGGCTACACCTTC; cdr3_aa: CASSLSGIDRGYTF
d_call: .; clone_size: many; j_call: TRBJ1-5; v_call: TRBV7-9; cdr3_nt: TGTGCCAGCAGTAGTGCAGAGGCCGGCAATCAGCCCCAGCATTTT; cdr3_aa: CASSSAEAGNQPQHF
d_call: TRBD2; clone_size: .; j_call: TRBJ2-3; v_call: TRBV15; cdr3_nt: TGTGCCACCAGCAGCACTAGCGGGGGCCCAGATACGCAGTATTTT; cdr3_aa: CATSSTSGGPDTQYF
d_call: .; clone_size: few; j_call: TRBJ1-5; v_call: TRBV27; cdr3_nt: TGTGCCAAAACTGGGAGCAATCAGCCCCAGCATTTT; cdr3_aa: CAKTGSNQPQHF
d_call: .; clone_size: .; j_call: TRBJ1-6; v_call: TRBV5-4; cdr3_nt: TGTGCCAGCAGCTCGGGACGGTCCTATAATTCACCCCTCCACTTT; cdr3_aa: CASSSGRSYNSPLHF
d_call: .; clone_size: .; j_call: TRBJ1-4; v_call: TRBV6-5; cdr3_nt: TGTGCCAGCTCGGAAGGCTTCGGGTATGGTGAAAAACTGTTTTTT; cdr3_aa: CASSEGFGYGEKLFF
d_call: .; clone_size: .; j_call: TRBJ1-2; v_call: TRBV7-2; cdr3_nt: TGTGCCAGCAGCTTAGGGGCAGGGAAAGGAGGCTACACCTTC; cdr3_aa: CASSLGAGKGGYTF
d_call: .; clone_size: .; j_call: TRBJ2-1; v_call: TRBV18; cdr3_nt: TGTGCCAGCTCACCTCGCGGGACCGGTAAGGAAAATGAGCAGTTCTTC; cdr3_aa: CASSPRGTGKENEQFF
d_call: .; clone_size: .; j_call: TRBJ2-5; v_call: TRBV5-1; cdr3_nt: TGCGCCAGCAGCTTGAACCAGGGGCTAGAGACCCAGTACTTC; cdr3_aa: CASSLNQGLETQYF
d_call: .; clone_size: .; j_call: TRBJ1-1; v_call: TRBV10-3; cdr3_nt: TGTGCCATCAGTGAGGGCGGTGAAGCTTTCTTT; cdr3_aa: CAISEGGEAFF
d_call: TRBD1; clone_size: .; j_call: TRBJ2-7; v_call: TRBV5-6; cdr3_nt: TGTGCCAGCAGCCCCGACAGGGCCTCCTACGAGCAGTACTTC; cdr3_aa: CASSPDRASYEQYF
d_call: .; clone_size: .; j_call: TRBJ1-1; v_call: TRBV19; cdr3_nt: TGTGCCAGTAGCTCGCATGGGTATCGGGGCACTGAAGCTTTCTTT; cdr3_aa: CASSSHGYRGTEAFF
d_call: .; clone_size: few; j_call: TRBJ2-3; v_call: TRBV13; cdr3_nt: TGTGCCAGCAGCTTATCCGGATACACAGATACGCAGTATTTT; cdr3_aa: CASSLSGYTDTQYF
d_call: .; clone_size: .; j_call: TRBJ2-2; v_call: TRBV9; cdr3_nt: TGTGCCAGCAGCGGTAGCATCGGGGAGCTGTTTTTT; cdr3_aa: CASSGSIGELFF
d_call: TRBD2; clone_size: .; j_call: TRBJ2-2; v_call: TRBV4-3; cdr3_nt: TGCGCCAGCAGCCGCCGGGCTAGCGGGGGGGGCGGGGAGCTGTTTTTT; cdr3_aa: CASSRRASGGGGELFF
d_call: .; clone_size: .; j_call: TRBJ2-7; v_call: TRBV7-6; cdr3_nt: TGTGCCAGCAGCCTCCTAGGACCTGACGAGCAGTACTTC; cdr3_aa: CASSLLGPDEQYF
d_call: .; clone_size: few; j_call: TRBJ2-1; v_call: TRBV11-2; cdr3_nt: TGTGCCAGCAGCTTAGGACTGGGTTTGGACAATGAGCAGTTCTTC; cdr3_aa: CASSLGLGLDNEQFF
d_call: TRBD1; clone_size: .; j_call: TRBJ2-7; v_call: TRBV27; cdr3_nt: TGTGCCAGCAGTCGACAGGGGACAACCTACGAGCAGTACTTC; cdr3_aa: CASSRQGTTYEQYF